These 31 T cell receptor beta chains came from one sample sequenced in a study of OX40 agonist ivuxolimab in advanced cancers. Repertoires were generated with immunoSEQ multiplex PCR, while TCRdb's copy carries only in-frame clones and drops some. The sample has around 40,000 clones; 65% to 85% are singletons. This specimen was CD4+ or CD8+ T cells sorted from blood, taken in a trial of the OX40 agonist ivuxolimab. The receptors here all came from an adult with an advanced solid tumor such as melanoma, head and neck, liver or kidney cancer.

J is TRBJ1-1 and V is TRBV10-2; TRBD1 aligns across 7 bases. The CDR3 is made up of 17 amino acids. CDR1 is WSHSY, CDR2 SAAADI, per germline. V gave up 4 bases and J gave up 3 bases; unmatched junction bases: 14. The CDR3 spells CASSGRGGQGGDTEAFF. In DNA form, the CDR3 reads TGCGCCAGCAGTGGAAGAGGGGGCCAGGGAGGAGACACTGAAGCTTTCTTT.

The table lists this clone with a count of one. The chain combines TRBV5-8 with TRBJ1-1; no reliable D call. Trimming pared 5 bases from V and 7 bases from J, leaving 6 bases between. CDR1 and CDR2 from the germline V gene are SGHTS and YDEGEE. The CDR3 is 10 residues long. CDR3 sequence reads: CASRAGEAFF. DNA for the CDR3: TGTGCCAGCAGGGCGGGTGAAGCTTTCTTT.

This clone was seen more than once but under ten times. The chain recombines TRBV18 with TRBJ2-2; TRBD1 might be the D (6 bases). CDR1 and CDR2 (germline): KGHSH, LQKENI. The length of the CDR3 is 14 residues. V lost 2 bases, J lost 4 bases, and 8 bases lay in between. CDR3 sequence: CASSPTGTTGELFF. The CDR3 region has the DNA TGTGCCAGCTCACCAACAGGGACCACCGGGGAGCTGTTTTTT. Using reference TRBV18 and TRBJ2-2 for the parts outside the CDR3, the full variable domain is NAGVMQNPRHLVRRRGQEARLRCSPMKGHSHVYWYRQLPEEGLKFMVYLQKENIIDESGMPKERFSAEFPKEGPSILRIQQVVRGDSAAYFCASSPTGTTGELFFGEGSRLTVL.

V and J are TRBV7-3 and TRBJ2-2, with 7 bases identical to TRBD2. V was pared by 5 bases and J by 1 base, with 1 base of the junction left unmatched. In germline, CDR1 is SGHTA, CDR2 FQGTGA. The CDR3 is made up of 14 amino acids. CDR3 region: CASSPSGNTGELFF. DNA for the CDR3: TGTGCCAGCAGCCCTAGCGGGAACACCGGGGAGCTGTTTTTT.

This clone was picked up one time. The rearrangement joins TRBV23-1 to TRBJ2-1; no reliable D call. TRBV23-1 carries the ORF label, with uncertain function. The CDR3 spans 16 residues. Trimming shortened V by 4 bases and J by 0 bases, and 13 bases separated the two germline ends. The CDR3 region has the DNA TGCGCCAGCAGTCCCCAAATTAGGAGCTCCTACAATGAGCAGTTCTTC. This encodes CASSPQIRSSYNEQFF.

The V and J genes are TRBV5-1 and TRBJ1-1, with 7 positions matching TRBD1. The ends lost 1 base at V and 4 bases at J; junction bases unmatched: 4. The CDR3 loop spans 14 amino acids. The V gene's germline CDR1 is SGHRS and CDR2 YFSETQ. CDR3 nucleotides: TGCGCCAGCAGCTTGATGGGACAGACCACTGAAGCTTTCTTT. It encodes CASSLMGQTTEAFF.

V and J are TRBV4-1 and TRBJ1-2; 10 bases map to TRBD1. V lost 5 bases, J lost 4 bases, and 7 bases stayed unmatched. CDR1 is MGHRA, CDR2 YSYEKL, per germline. The CDR3 covers 15 residues. CDR3 nucleotide sequence: TGCGCCAGCAGCGTTGGGGGACAGGGGTCCTATGGCTACACCTTC. This sequence encodes CASSVGGQGSYGYTF.

This clone has a handful of counts. The chain couples TRBV28 to TRBJ1-2; possible D gene TRBD1, 6 bases. Germline loops: CDR1 MDHEN, CDR2 SYDVKM. The CDR3 has 15 amino acids. Trimming pared 6 bases from V and 6 bases from J, leaving 20 bases between. The CDR3 here is CASRQGVVQGNGYTF. CDR3 bases: TGTGCCAGCAGACAAGGCGTTGTCCAGGGGAATGGCTACACCTTC.

The CDR3 DNA reads as TGTGCCAGCAGCCTCCCCCCCCGTACGGGGGGTGAAAAACTGTTTTTT. Protein product: CASSLPPRTGGEKLFF. The chain combines TRBV7-6 with TRBJ1-4; D possibly corresponds to TRBD1 (5 bases). The germline CDR1 and CDR2 sequences are SGHVS and FNYEAQ. The CDR3 loop spans 16 amino acids. V gave up 5 bases and J gave up 7 bases, with 20 bases separating them.

The gene calls are TRBV28 and TRBJ1-1; weak D call: TRBD1 (5 bases). There are 12 residues in the CDR3. V gave up 6 bases and J gave up 10 bases, with 15 bases separating them. Germline V gene sequence: CDR1 MDHEN, CDR2 SYDVKM. This CDR3 is CASSPGGLGAFF. CDR3 in DNA: TGTGCCAGCAGCCCGGGGGGGTTAGGAGCTTTCTTT.

The chain links TRBV10-1 to TRBJ2-1, with D unresolved. V dropped 0 bases and J dropped 11 bases, with 11 bases sitting between them. The CDR3 is made up of 13 amino acids. CDR1 and CDR2 (germline): WNHNN, SYGVQD (reference sequence). CDR3: CASSESKHLKQFF. The DNA of the CDR3 is TGCGCCAGCAGTGAGTCCAAACACCTTAAGCAGTTCTTC.

This clone occurred once. The V gene is TRBV5-4, the J gene TRBJ2-5, with TRBD1 matching over 8 bases. CDR1 and CDR2 from the germline V gene are SGHNT and YYREEE (reference sequence). Trimming at V came to 4 bases and at J to 4 bases, leaving 6 bases not matched to a gene. The CDR3 consists of 14 residues. CDR3 protein: CASSMTGAGETQYF. In nucleotides, the CDR3 is TGTGCCAGCAGCATGACAGGGGCGGGAGAGACCCAGTACTTC.

This clone was found a few times. This sequence joins TRBV5-1 and TRBJ1-1; D is possibly TRBD1 (5 bases). CDR3 length equals 14 residues. V lost 4 bases and J 2 bases, leaving 12 bases between the germline ends. Germline assignment: CDR1 SGHRS and CDR2 YFSETQ. CDR3 sequence: CASSIRGANTEAFF. CDR3 sequence (DNA): TGCGCCAGCAGCATTAGAGGGGCAAACACTGAAGCTTTCTTT.

The V and J genes are TRBV9 and TRBJ1-3; no reliable D call. V lost 4 bases to trimming and J lost 3 bases, with 5 bases between them. This CDR3 spans 12 amino acids. Germline V gene sequence: CDR1 SGDLS, CDR2 YYNGEE. The CDR3 protein is CASSPSGNTIYF. The CDR3 DNA is TGTGCCAGCAGCCCGAGTGGAAACACCATATATTTT.

This chain links TRBV5-6 with TRBJ1-1; D unclear. The CDR3 sequence is 13 residues long. The germline CDR1 and CDR2 sequences are SGHDT and YYEEEE. The V end was cut by 7 bases, the J end by 2 bases, with 12 bases between. The DNA of the CDR3 is TGTGCCAGCCTCGGAAGGTACAACACTGAAGCTTTCTTT. Protein product: CASLGRYNTEAFF.

The genes are TRBV9 and TRBJ2-3, with 7 bases matching TRBD1. With V trimmed by 3 bases and J by 5 bases, 6 bases remained unmatched. CDR3 length: 14 residues. Germline loops: CDR1 SGDLS, CDR2 YYNGEE. DNA of the CDR3: TGTGCCAGCAGCGCCGACAGGGCCCAAGATACGCAGTATTTT. Protein: CASSADRAQDTQYF.

The gene calls are TRBV5-1 and TRBJ1-4; 8 nucleotides match TRBD1. The CDR3 is 15 amino acids. CDR1 is SGHRS and CDR2 is YFSETQ in the germline V gene. V trimming: 0 bases; J trimming: 8 bases; junction bases outside the gene matches: 6. The CDR3 protein is CASSLAGGWEEKLFF. The DNA of the CDR3 is TGCGCCAGCAGCTTGGCAGGGGGCTGGGAGGAAAAACTGTTTTTT.

V gene TRBV29-1 combines with J gene TRBJ2-5; 7 bases map to TRBD2. Germline V gene sequence: CDR1 SQVTM, CDR2 ANQGSEA. The J segment lost 1 base and the V segment lost 8 bases, leaving 13 bases of the junction unmatched. The CDR3 runs to 15 residues. The CDR3, as DNA: TGCAGCTCCACGGATAGCGGGCCTTTCCAAGAGACCCAGTACTTC. Translation gives CSSTDSGPFQETQYF.

The rearrangement links TRBV5-1 to TRBJ2-7; D could derive from TRBD1 or TRBD2 (7 bases each). CDR1 SGHRS and CDR2 YFSETQ come from the germline V gene. Trimming stripped 1 base from V and 2 bases from J, with 16 bases between. The CDR3 loop spans 16 amino acids. The CDR3 is CASSLLAQGGAYEQYF. The CDR3 DNA sequence: TGCGCCAGCAGCTTGCTGGCCCAGGGGGGGGCCTACGAGCAGTACTTC.

The V gene is TRBV6-5, the J gene TRBJ1-5, with D unresolved. Germline CDR1 MNHEY, CDR2 SVGAGI. The CDR3 contains 15 residues. The V end lost 2 bases, the J end lost 1 base, and 9 bases lay between the germline ends. In nucleotides, the CDR3 is TGTGCCAGCAGTTACATGGGATCGAGCAATCAGCCCCAGCATTTT. This encodes CASSYMGSSNQPQHF.

The chain recombines TRBV20-1 with TRBJ1-2, with D perhaps matching TRBD1 (5 bases). The CDR3 length is 11 residues. Germline lookup yields CDR1 DFQATT and CDR2 SNEGSKA (reference sequence). V lost 4 bases to trimming and J lost 11 bases, with 14 bases between them. The DNA for the CDR3 is TGCAGTGCTACACGGGGCACTGGGTACACCTTC. This translates into CSATRGTGYTF.

The chain joins TRBV7-6 to TRBJ1-1; 8 bases map to TRBD1. Germline CDR1 reads SGHVS; CDR2 reads FNYEAQ. This CDR3 spans 15 amino acids. Trimming cost V 4 bases and J 5 bases; bases outside gene matches: 9. The CDR3 is CASSSRTGRDTEAFF. In nucleotides, the CDR3 is TGTGCCAGCAGCTCACGGACAGGGCGGGATACTGAAGCTTTCTTT.

This clone occurred once. The chain links TRBV7-2 to TRBJ2-7; no clear D gene. The CDR3 runs to 16 residues. With 5 bases removed from V and 0 bases from J, the gap between germline ends came to 17 bases. Germline lookup yields CDR1 SGHTA and CDR2 FQGNSA. CDR3 coding DNA: TGTGCCAGCAGCAAGAAGGGTGGCTCAGTCTCCTACGAGCAGTACTTC. Its translation is CASSKKGGSVSYEQYF.

V is TRBV7-2 and J is TRBJ2-1, with D unresolved. The CDR3 length is 11 residues. Germline V gene lookup returns CDR1 SGHTA and CDR2 FQGNSA. With 4 bases removed from V and 9 bases from J, the gap between germline ends came to 7 bases. The CDR3 loop is CASSWQIEQFF. In DNA form, the CDR3 reads TGTGCCAGCAGCTGGCAGATTGAGCAGTTCTTC.

This clone has only a few counts. The chain links TRBV7-6 to TRBJ2-3; possible D gene TRBD1, 6 bases. This CDR3 comprises 15 residues. V was pared by 5 bases and J by 2 bases, with 14 bases between. CDR1 is SGHVS, CDR2 FNYEAQ, per germline. The CDR3 DNA follows: TGTGCCAGCAGCCCTTCCAGGGGAATCACAGATACGCAGTATTTT. Residues: CASSPSRGITDTQYF. Full variable domain (outside the CDR3, taken from reference TRBV7-6 and TRBJ2-3): GAGVSQSPRYKVTKRGQDVALRCDPISGHVSLYWYRQALGQGPEFLTYFNYEAQQDKSGLPNDRFSAERPEGSISTLTIQRTEQRDSAMYRCASSPSRGITDTQYFGPGTRLTVL.

The chain links TRBV11-3 to TRBJ2-3; D possibly corresponds to TRBD2 (5 bases). Germline CDR1 and CDR2: SGHNT and YENEEA. The CDR3 is made up of 14 amino acids. V was cut by 4 bases and J by 0 bases, with 8 bases left in between. The CDR3 bases are TGTGCCAGCAGCTCCTGGGAGAGCACAGATACGCAGTATTTT. Translation: CASSSWESTDTQYF.

The chain links TRBV7-9 to TRBJ1-3; D is uncertain. The CDR3 consists of 13 residues. CDR1 SEHNR and CDR2 FQNEAQ come from the germline V gene (reference sequence). V gave up 6 bases and J gave up 2 bases, with 8 bases separating them. The CDR3 sequence is CASRLITGNTIYF. For the CDR3, the DNA is TGTGCCAGCAGACTGATTACTGGAAACACCATATATTTT.

The CDR3 sequence is CASSMPDSEGYTF. In DNA, the CDR3 is TGTGCCAGCAGCATGCCGGACAGCGAGGGCTACACCTTC. The chain couples TRBV7-8 to TRBJ1-2; D perhaps matches TRBD1 (6 bases). Looked up from germline, CDR1 is SGHVS and CDR2 is FQNEAQ. The CDR3 consists of 13 residues. V gave up 5 bases and J gave up 8 bases, with 15 bases separating them.

The chain combines TRBV2 with TRBJ2-3; 8 bases agree with TRBD2. Unmatched junction bases numbered 8, after V lost 11 bases and J lost 1 base. In germline, CDR1 is SNHLY, CDR2 FYNNEI. The CDR3 loop spans 14 amino acids. CDR3 nucleotide sequence: TGTGCCTGCGAGCGGGAGCCCCGCACAGATACGCAGTATTTT. Amino acid sequence: CACEREPRTDTQYF.

V gene TRBV7-8 combines with J gene TRBJ1-1; D is unclear. Trimming shortened V by 5 bases and J by 4 bases, and 14 bases separated the two germline ends. This CDR3 contains 14 residues. The germline V gene encodes CDR1 SGHVS and CDR2 FQNEAQ. In nucleotides, the CDR3 is TGTGCCAGCAGCCCCCGGGAGGGTCGCACTGAAGCTTTCTTT. It encodes CASSPREGRTEAFF.

This clone was found once. The chain couples TRBV19 to TRBJ1-1, with D possibly TRBD1 on 6 matching bases. V was trimmed by 9 bases and J by 1 base, leaving 15 bases between them. This CDR3 region has 14 residues. Germline V CDR1 and CDR2: LNHDA, SQIVND (reference sequence). The CDR3 sequence is CASTQTGRNTEAFF. CDR3 in DNA: TGTGCCAGCACCCAAACAGGGAGGAACACTGAAGCTTTCTTT.